Listed here are 27 T cell receptor beta chains from one sample, sequenced in a study of blood T cell repertoires in COVID-19. The assay was immunoSEQ multiplex PCR, and TCRdb's table has in-frame clones only and misses some. This sample yields 270,000 or so clones, of which about 91% are seen a single time; approximately 3% belongs to the top ten. Sequenced material: PBMCs or T cells enriched from blood (not recorded which). The origin of the receptors is a man in his forties who had been exposed to COVID-19.

In DNA, the CDR3 is TGTGCCAGCAGCCAAGCGAGAAGACAGAACGAGCAGTACTTC. Translation gives CASSQARRQNEQYF. This chain links TRBV3-1 (or the pseudogene TRBV3-2) with TRBJ2-7; tentatively, D is TRBD1 (5 bases). Germline V gene data show CDR1 as LGHDT and CDR2 as YNNKEL (reference sequence). CDR3 length: 14 residues. V was shortened by 1 base and J by 5 bases, with 12 bases between the two germline ends.

This chain links TRBV27 with TRBJ1-6; TRBD1 might be the D (5 bases). V lost 3 bases and J lost 7, with 10 bases in between. Germline V gene lookup returns CDR1 MNHEY and CDR2 SMNVEV (reference sequence). The CDR3 runs 14 residues. CDR3 loop: CASSFTGGNSPLHF. DNA for the CDR3: TGTGCCAGCAGTTTCACAGGCGGCAATTCACCCCTCCACTTT.

This chain uses TRBV28 with TRBJ2-3, with TRBD2 matching over 7 bases. The V gene end was trimmed by 4 bases and the J gene end by 2 bases; junction bases not matched to a gene: 6. The CDR3 spans 15 residues. From germline, CDR1 is MDHEN and CDR2 SYDVKM. In DNA, the CDR3 is TGTGCCAGCAGTTCCCCCCGGGGGGACACAGATACGCAGTATTTT. Its protein product is CASSSPRGDTDTQYF.

CDR3 sequence (DNA): TGTGCCAGCAGCTTCATACATGATTACGAGCAGTACTTC. Residues: CASSFIHDYEQYF. The genes are TRBV11-2 and TRBJ2-7, with unresolved D. Trimming took 3 bases from V and 4 from J, leaving 10 bases between them. CDR1 and CDR2 (germline): SGHAT, FQNNGV. The length of the CDR3 is 13 residues.

This chain uses TRBV2 with TRBJ1-4; 12 nucleotides agree with TRBD1. V was clipped by 8 bases and J by 10 bases; unmatched bases: 11. Per germline, CDR1 SNHLY and CDR2 FYNNEI. The CDR3 loop spans 15 amino acids. CDR3 sequence (DNA): TGTGCCAGCGGCGGGACAGGGGGCCCACCCCGAAAACTGTTTTTT. This sequence encodes CASGGTGGPPRKLFF.

The V and J genes are TRBV5-1 and TRBJ2-7; TRBD1 matches at 8 bases. Trimming removed 3 bases from V and 2 bases from J; junction bases left unmatched: 4. The V gene's germline CDR1 is SGHRS and CDR2 YFSETQ. CDR3 length: 14 amino acids. CDR3 residues: CASSSDRGAYEQYF. The CDR3, as DNA: TGCGCCAGCAGCTCCGACAGGGGCGCCTACGAGCAGTACTTC.

The V and J genes are TRBV7-9 and TRBJ2-7, with 8 nucleotides matching TRBD1. Germline loops: CDR1 SEHNR, CDR2 FQNEAQ (reference sequence). The CDR3 is made up of 16 amino acids. J lost 2 bases, V lost 0 bases, and 6 bases had no gene match. In nucleotides, the CDR3 is TGTGCCAGCAGCTTAGCCCGGGACAGGAGAACCTACGAGCAGTACTTC. Its protein product is CASSLARDRRTYEQYF.

The chain carries TRBV5-1 and TRBJ2-3; 9 bases line up with TRBD1. V was pared by 3 bases and J by 2 bases, with 4 bases of the junction left unmatched. Looked up from germline, CDR1 is SGHRS and CDR2 is YFSETQ. CDR3 length equals 15 residues. This CDR3 reads CASSSGDRATDTQYF. CDR3 sequence (DNA): TGCGCCAGCAGCTCGGGGGACAGGGCCACAGATACGCAGTATTTT.

The chain carries TRBV9 and TRBJ2-3; TRBD1 matches at 7 bases. The CDR3 spans 15 residues. Germline V CDR1 and CDR2: SGDLS, YYNGEE. Trimming removed 0 bases from V and 2 bases from J; junction bases left unmatched: 3. The CDR3 region is CASSVGTGATDTQYF. CDR3 coding DNA: TGTGCCAGCAGCGTAGGGACAGGTGCCACAGATACGCAGTATTTT.

V is TRBV27 and J is TRBJ1-2, with D perhaps matching TRBD1 (6 bases). This CDR3 has 13 residues. Trimming left V 3 bases short and J 8 bases short, with 13 bases between. Germline CDR1 is MNHEY and CDR2 is SMNVEV (reference sequence). CDR3: CASSFGGAEGYTF. The CDR3 DNA reads as TGTGCCAGCAGTTTTGGGGGGGCTGAGGGCTACACCTTC.

This clone appeared once. This chain connects TRBV27 to TRBJ2-7; no firm D call. Trimming took off 2 bases at V and 0 bases at J, with 8 bases between the two ends. There are 14 residues in the CDR3. Germline assignment: CDR1 MNHEY and CDR2 SMNVEV (reference sequence). The CDR3 DNA reads TGTGCCAGCAGTTTAGCGTCGAGCTCCTACGAGCAGTACTTC. It codes for CASSLASSSYEQYF.

V and J are TRBV10-3 and TRBJ2-1; 11 bases are a match to TRBD2. V trimming: 6 bases; J trimming: 7 bases; junction bases outside the gene matches: 5. There are 14 residues in the CDR3. CDR1 and CDR2 from the germline V gene are ENHRY and SYGVKD. The CDR3: CAIRGLAELNEQFF. CDR3 nucleotide sequence: TGTGCCATCAGGGGACTAGCGGAGCTTAATGAGCAGTTCTTC.

The J gene is TRBJ2-1, the V gene TRBV30, with 8 bases fitting TRBD2. The CDR3 has 12 amino acids. CDR1 is GTSNPN and CDR2 is SVGIG in the germline V gene (reference sequence). V was clipped by 5 bases and J by 11 bases; unmatched bases: 8. CDR3 DNA: TGTGCCTGGGGAGGGCTAGCGGGTCAGCAGTTCTTC. Amino acids: CAWGGLAGQQFF.

The CDR3 protein is CASSASGRALDTQYF. The DNA of the CDR3 is TGTGCCAGCAGCGCAAGCGGGAGGGCCTTAGATACGCAGTATTTT. The J gene is TRBJ2-3, the V gene TRBV11-2; 10 nucleotides match TRBD2. With V trimmed by 5 bases and J by 5 bases, 7 bases remained unmatched. Germline values: CDR1 SGHAT, CDR2 FQNNGV. The CDR3 is 15 residues long.

The rearrangement uses TRBV10-3 and TRBJ2-3, with D maybe TRBD2 (5 bases). Germline CDR1 is ENHRY and CDR2 is SYGVKD. V was shortened by 4 bases and J by 3 bases, with 17 bases between the two germline ends. The CDR3 consists of 16 residues. DNA for the CDR3: TGTGCCATCAGTGTTTCGTGGGAGTCTTCTACAGATACGCAGTATTTT. It translates to CAISVSWESSTDTQYF.

The chain is built from TRBV9 and TRBJ2-7, with D perhaps TRBD2 (6 bases). The germline V gene encodes CDR1 SGDLS and CDR2 YYNGEE. There are 14 residues in the CDR3. V was pared by 4 bases and J by 4 bases, with 15 bases between. CDR3 amino acids: CASSTTGTSYEQYF. The CDR3 coding sequence is TGTGCCAGCAGCACCACCGGGACTTCTTACGAGCAGTACTTC.

The chain is built from TRBV5-4 and TRBJ2-1, with 9 nucleotides matching TRBD1. CDR1 SGHNT and CDR2 YYREEE come from the germline V gene (reference sequence). V shed 0 bases and J 2 bases; nucleotides not matched to a gene: 0. This CDR3 has 15 amino acids. The CDR3 coding sequence is TGTGCCAGCAGCTTGGGGGACAGGGCCTACAATGAGCAGTTCTTC. It yields the protein CASSLGDRAYNEQFF.

The chain recombines TRBV6-5 with TRBJ1-2; D is possibly TRBD1 (5 bases). Germline V gene lookup returns CDR1 MNHEY and CDR2 SVGAGI. V gave up 8 bases and J gave up 2 bases, with 12 bases separating them. The length of the CDR3 is 13 residues. The CDR3 loop is CASYQKGNYGYTF. In DNA form, the CDR3 reads TGTGCCAGCTATCAAAAGGGGAACTATGGCTACACCTTC.

The chain is built from TRBV27 and TRBJ2-1; D is unresolved. V lost 7 bases and J 6 bases, leaving 16 bases between the germline ends. This CDR3 has 14 residues. CDR1 is MNHEY and CDR2 is SMNVEV in the germline V gene (reference sequence). CDR3 bases: TGTGCCAGCACCCTTTATTCCGGAGCCAATGAGCAGTTCTTC. Its translation is CASTLYSGANEQFF.

The rearrangement uses TRBV5-1 and TRBJ2-5; TRBD1 is a possible D gene (6 bases). Germline V gene sequence: CDR1 SGHRS, CDR2 YFSETQ. V lost 2 bases to trimming and J lost 5 bases, with 19 bases between them. The CDR3 consists of 16 residues. CDR3 loop: CASSLQGAGEYETQYF. The CDR3 nucleotides read TGCGCCAGCAGCTTACAAGGGGCAGGGGAGTACGAGACCCAGTACTTC.

The chain carries TRBV10-2 and TRBJ1-1; possibly TRBD1 for D (5 bases). Germline loops: CDR1 WSHSY, CDR2 SAAADI. The CDR3 runs to 14 residues. V dropped 0 bases and J dropped 7 bases, with 12 bases sitting between them. In DNA form, the CDR3 reads TGCGCCAGCAGTGAGTCGGTCAGGGCGCTTGAAGCTTTCTTT. This translates into CASSESVRALEAFF.

The V gene is TRBV9, the J gene TRBJ2-5; TRBD1 aligns across 9 bases. CDR3 length equals 16 residues. Germline CDR1 and CDR2: SGDLS and YYNGEE. V was clipped by 4 bases and J by 3 bases; unmatched bases: 10. This CDR3 reads CASSPLAGQGKETQYF. CDR3 DNA: TGTGCCAGCAGCCCCCTCGCAGGACAGGGGAAAGAGACCCAGTACTTC.

V is TRBV18 and J is TRBJ1-5; 8 positions match TRBD1. Germline assignment: CDR1 KGHSH and CDR2 LQKENI. CDR3 length: 13 amino acids. With 5 bases clipped from V and 5 bases from J, the junction kept 2 bases outside the gene matches. The CDR3 DNA reads TGTGCCAGCTCAGAGACAGGGGATCAGCCCCAGCATTTT. It codes for CASSETGDQPQHF. Complete variable domain (other parts from reference TRBV18 and TRBJ1-5): NAGVMQNPRHLVRRRGQEARLRCSPMKGHSHVYWYRQLPEEGLKFMVYLQKENIIDESGMPKERFSAEFPKEGPSILRIQQVVRGDSAAYFCASSETGDQPQHFGDGTRLSIL.

The chain uses TRBV5-4 and TRBJ1-5; 7 bases match TRBD1. CDR1 is SGHNT, CDR2 YYREEE, per germline (reference sequence). The ends lost 0 bases at V and 0 bases at J; junction bases unmatched: 15. The CDR3 has 20 residues. CDR3 nucleotide sequence: TGTGCCAGCAGCTTGGCCCGTGCTGACAGGGCTGATTATAGCAATCAGCCCCAGCATTTT. Translating gives CASSLARADRADYSNQPQHF.

V is TRBV5-6 and J is TRBJ1-2; 7 positions agree with TRBD1. J was trimmed by 4 bases and V by 4 bases; bases with no gene match: 16. The CDR3 covers 17 residues. From germline, CDR1 is SGHDT and CDR2 YYEEEE. CDR3 region: CASSAGSFDRARYGYTF. In DNA form, the CDR3 reads TGTGCCAGCAGCGCGGGTTCATTTGACAGGGCTCGCTATGGCTACACCTTC.

The CDR3 DNA sequence: TGCGCCAGCAGCCGATTAGCGGGAAACACAGATACGCAGTATTTT. Its protein is CASSRLAGNTDTQYF. The V and J genes are TRBV4-3 and TRBJ2-3; 8 bases map to TRBD2. Losses at the gene ends were 4 bases for V and 2 bases for J; bases not matched to a gene: 5. This CDR3 spans 15 amino acids. The germline CDR1 and CDR2 sequences are LGHNA and YSLEER.

This CDR3 reads CASCARPVAGKNTGELFF. The CDR3 coding sequence is TGTGCCAGCTGCGCGCGGCCGGTAGCGGGAAAGAACACCGGGGAGCTGTTTTTT. The chain couples TRBV18 to TRBJ2-2; 8 positions agree with TRBD2. V dropped 7 bases and J dropped 1; count of bases not matched to a gene: 14. The CDR3 is made up of 18 amino acids. CDR1 is KGHSH, CDR2 LQKENI, per germline.